This TCR beta chain was captured in a study of shared clonotypes between healthy human individuals. Study-level background: In total, the donors were a couple of women and a few men aged 18 to 49.

It was 300 ng DNA, about 33,000 T cell genomes, that went into each replicate PCR of unsorted PBMC. Profiling relied on immunoSEQ multiplex PCR, and the TCRdb table lists in-frame clones only, not all of them. The table records some 490,000 clones, 60% to 80% of them present only once. This clone was counted only a few times. Its antigen is still unknown. The study, taken as a whole, reports: Depth of sequencing was expected to influence donor clonotype sharing.

The germline V and J ends were trimmed by 8 bases and 7 bases, with 12 bases remaining between them. This CDR3 spans 11 amino acids. Per germline, CDR1 SNHLY and CDR2 FYNNEI. The source of this sequence is a woman aged 35 to 49 in good health. Some clones in this sample may be carry-over from other donors' samples. The material sequenced was PBMCs. The rearrangement links TRBV2 to TRBJ2-7; D unclear. The CDR3 sequence: CASLDPGEQYF. As DNA, the CDR3 is TGTGCCAGCTTGGACCCGGGTGAGCAGTACTTC.